The 15 T cell receptor beta chains reported below all come from one sample, sequenced in a study of T-cell memory formation after mild COVID-19. TCRdb reprocessed the 5' RACE reads with MiXCR, giving one entry per CDR3 protein. The data show 450,000 to 650,000 distinct CDR3 sequences, roughly 18% seen once. Material: PBMCs or a T cell subset sorted from them (not recorded which). These receptors came from an adult woman who had mild COVID-19 (a few samples of this study predate the infection). Cell type and time point are not known.

This clonotype turned up a few times. The chain recombines TRBV20-1 with TRBJ2-1; 11 nucleotides agree with TRBD1. The CDR3 loop spans 15 amino acids. J was trimmed by 8 bases and V by 2 bases; bases with no gene match: 8. CDR1 is DFQATT and CDR2 is SNEGSKA in the germline V gene (reference sequence). The CDR3 reads CSARHRDRGFDEQFF. The DNA for the CDR3 is TGCAGTGCTAGACACCGGGACAGGGGGTTCGATGAGCAGTTCTTC.

The J gene is TRBJ2-3, the V gene TRBV6-5; 10 bases map to TRBD2. V gave up 6 bases and J gave up 4 bases; unmatched junction bases: 4. CDR3 length: 14 residues. CDR1 and CDR2 (germline): MNHEY, SVGAGI. The CDR3 region has the DNA TGTGCCAGCAGGAAAAGCGGGGGGGCAGATACGCAGTATTTT. Protein sequence: CASRKSGGADTQYF.

The chain recombines TRBV12-3 or TRBV12-4 with TRBJ2-7, with 10 bases identical to TRBD1. V lost 5 bases, J lost 1 base, and 8 bases stayed unmatched. This CDR3 has 16 amino acids. The CDR3 DNA is TGTGCCAGCAGTCTCGCAGGGACAGGGGTGTCCTACGAGCAGTACTTC. As protein: CASSLAGTGVSYEQYF.

CDR3 sequence (DNA): TGCAGCGTTGAACACAGGGGGCTCAGCACAGATACGCAGTATTTT. Amino acid sequence: CSVEHRGLSTDTQYF. The V gene is TRBV29-1, the J gene TRBJ2-3; 9 nucleotides align to TRBD1. This CDR3 is 15 amino acids long. Germline values: CDR1 SQVTM, CDR2 ANQGSEA. Germline trimming cut 2 bases from V and 0 bases from J; bases unmatched to any gene: 3.

The rearrangement links TRBV10-2 to TRBJ2-2; maybe TRBD2 (6 bases). The V and J ends lost 10 bases and 6 bases respectively, with 21 bases between them. Germline V gene lookup returns CDR1 WSHSY and CDR2 SAAADI. The CDR3 sequence is 15 residues long. CDR3 DNA: TGCGCCACCGACCCTACTAGCTATCTTTCCGGGGAGCTGTTTTTT. Its protein is CATDPTSYLSGELFF.

The rearrangement joins TRBV4-2 to TRBJ2-3, with D possibly matching TRBD1 (6 bases). There are 16 residues in the CDR3. The V end lost 1 base, the J end lost 0 bases, and 11 bases lay between the germline ends. Germline CDR1 is LGHNA and CDR2 is YNFKEQ. CDR3 nucleotide sequence: TGTGCCAGCAGCCAAGTCCAGGGGCATAGCACAGATACGCAGTATTTT. Protein sequence: CASSQVQGHSTDTQYF.

This rearrangement joins TRBV12-3 or TRBV12-4 to TRBJ1-5; D is undetermined. The V and J ends lost 5 bases and 5 bases respectively, with 16 bases between them. The CDR3 has 15 residues. The CDR3 nucleotides are TGTGCCAGCAGTGGCCTCGGCGGAAGCGATCAGCCCCAGCATTTT. Its translation: CASSGLGGSDQPQHF.

Ten or more counts support this clonotype. The chain links TRBV6-5 to TRBJ2-7, with D possibly TRBD1 on 6 matching bases. V lost 5 bases and J 3 bases, leaving 11 bases between the germline ends. Per germline, CDR1 MNHEY and CDR2 SVGAGI. The CDR3 loop spans 13 amino acids. The CDR3 coding sequence is TGTGCCAGCAGTGCGACAGGTTACTACGAGCAGTACTTC. It is translated as CASSATGYYEQYF.

This clonotype appeared a few times. The rearrangement uses TRBV6-5 and TRBJ2-4; possibly TRBD1 for D (5 bases). This CDR3 is built from 16 residues. The V gene's germline CDR1 is MNHEY and CDR2 SVGAGI. V lost 4 bases and J 0 bases, leaving 13 bases between the germline ends. The CDR3 loop reads CASSWIGVSAKNIQYF. The CDR3 coding sequence is TGTGCCAGCAGTTGGATAGGGGTCTCAGCCAAAAACATTCAGTACTTC.

This clonotype was counted a few times. The J gene is TRBJ2-1, the V gene TRBV10-3, with unresolved D. V was pared by 0 bases and J by 12 bases, with 9 bases between. The CDR3 covers 12 residues. Germline CDR1 is ENHRY and CDR2 is SYGVKD. CDR3 in DNA: TGTGCCATCAGTGAGTCGGACGCTGGGCAGTTCTTC. Protein product: CAISESDAGQFF.

This clonotype was seen only a few times. The chain has TRBV10-3 and TRBJ1-2; 7 bases are a match to TRBD1. This CDR3 has 15 amino acids. Germline CDR1 is ENHRY and CDR2 is SYGVKD. The V and J ends lost 6 bases and 1 base, in that order; junction bases with no gene match: 8. CDR3 residues: CAIRGDSVLNYGYTF. Here the CDR3 DNA reads TGTGCCATCAGGGGGGACAGCGTACTTAACTATGGCTACACCTTC.

This clonotype was seen repeatedly, ten times or more. This chain uses TRBV12-3 or TRBV12-4 with TRBJ2-3; 10 bases match TRBD2. This CDR3 has 14 amino acids. J lost 6 bases, V lost 3 bases, and 3 bases had no gene match. CDR3: CASSFSGGADTQYF. The CDR3 DNA sequence: TGTGCCAGCAGTTTCAGCGGGGGGGCGGATACGCAGTATTTT.

This rearrangement joins TRBV12-3 or TRBV12-4 to TRBJ1-2; D call uncertain. V shed 3 bases and J shed 10 bases, with 9 bases lying between them. This CDR3 region has 11 residues. The CDR3 here is CASSFWPNYTF. The CDR3 DNA is TGTGCCAGCAGTTTCTGGCCCAACTACACCTTC.

This clonotype was detected only a few times. The chain couples TRBV12-3 or TRBV12-4 to TRBJ2-4; 7 bases match TRBD2. The CDR3 spans 15 residues. With 2 bases clipped from V and 0 bases from J, the junction kept 1 base outside the gene matches. DNA for the CDR3: TGTGCCAGCAGTTTACGGGAGGTAGCCAAAAACATTCAGTACTTC. Its protein product is CASSLREVAKNIQYF.

This clonotype was observed a few times. CDR3 amino acids: CASGVQQGLGGYTF. CDR3 bases: TGTGCCAGCGGGGTCCAACAGGGATTAGGTGGCTACACCTTC. The chain combines TRBV12-3 or TRBV12-4 with TRBJ1-2, with D maybe TRBD1 (6 bases). The V and J ends lost 8 bases and 7 bases respectively, with 20 bases between them. The CDR3 covers 14 residues.